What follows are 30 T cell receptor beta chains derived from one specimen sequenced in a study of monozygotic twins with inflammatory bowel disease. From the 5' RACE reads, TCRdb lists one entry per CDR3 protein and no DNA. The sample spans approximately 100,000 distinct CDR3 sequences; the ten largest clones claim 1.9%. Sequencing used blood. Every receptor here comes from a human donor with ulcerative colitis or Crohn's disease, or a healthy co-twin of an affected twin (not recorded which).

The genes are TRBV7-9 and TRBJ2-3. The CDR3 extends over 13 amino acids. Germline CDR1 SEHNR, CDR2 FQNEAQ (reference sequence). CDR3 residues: CASSLDFKDTQYF.

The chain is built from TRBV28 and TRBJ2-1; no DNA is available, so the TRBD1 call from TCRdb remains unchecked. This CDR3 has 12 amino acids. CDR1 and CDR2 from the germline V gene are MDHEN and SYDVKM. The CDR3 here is CASSPWDNEQFF. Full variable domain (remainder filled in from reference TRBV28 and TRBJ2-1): DVKVTQSSRYLVKRTGEKVFLECVQDMDHENMFWYRQDPGLGLRLIYFSYDVKMKEKGDIPEGYSVSREKKERFSLILESASTNQTSMYLCASSPWDNEQFFGPGTRLTVL.

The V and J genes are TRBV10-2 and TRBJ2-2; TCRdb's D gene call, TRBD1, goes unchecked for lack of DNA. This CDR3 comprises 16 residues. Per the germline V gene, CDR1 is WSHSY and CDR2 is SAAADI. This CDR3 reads CASRPSGQGDTGELFF.

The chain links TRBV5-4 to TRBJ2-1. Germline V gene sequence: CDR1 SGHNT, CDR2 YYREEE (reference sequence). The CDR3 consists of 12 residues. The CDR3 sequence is CASSLDINEQFF.

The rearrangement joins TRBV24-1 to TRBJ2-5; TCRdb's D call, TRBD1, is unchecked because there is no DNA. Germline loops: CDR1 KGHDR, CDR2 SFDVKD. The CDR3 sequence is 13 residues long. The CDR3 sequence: CATSVVGRETQYF.

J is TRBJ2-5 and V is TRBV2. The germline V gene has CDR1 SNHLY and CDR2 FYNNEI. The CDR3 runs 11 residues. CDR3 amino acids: CASIFGETQYF.

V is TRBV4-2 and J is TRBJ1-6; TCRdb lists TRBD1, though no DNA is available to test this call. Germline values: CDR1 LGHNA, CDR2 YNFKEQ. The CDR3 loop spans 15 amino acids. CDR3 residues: CASSWGQGSNSPLHF.

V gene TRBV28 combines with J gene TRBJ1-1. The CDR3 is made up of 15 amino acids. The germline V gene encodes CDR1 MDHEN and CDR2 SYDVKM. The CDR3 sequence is CASSFYRKMNTEAFF.

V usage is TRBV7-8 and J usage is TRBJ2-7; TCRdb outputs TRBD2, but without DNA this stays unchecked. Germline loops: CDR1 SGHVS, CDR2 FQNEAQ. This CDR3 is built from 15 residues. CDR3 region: CASSLVASGPYEQYF. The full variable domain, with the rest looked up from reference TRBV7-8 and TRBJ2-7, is GAGVSQSPRYKVAKRGQDVALRCDPISGHVSLFWYQQALGQGPEFLTYFQNEAQLDKSGLPSDRFFAERPEGSVSTLKIQRTQQEDSAVYLCASSLVASGPYEQYFGPGTRLTVT.

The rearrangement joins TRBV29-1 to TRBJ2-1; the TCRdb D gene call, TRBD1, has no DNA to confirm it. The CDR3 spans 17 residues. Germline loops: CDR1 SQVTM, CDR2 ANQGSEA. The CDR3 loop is CSVEDWTGESSYNEQFF.

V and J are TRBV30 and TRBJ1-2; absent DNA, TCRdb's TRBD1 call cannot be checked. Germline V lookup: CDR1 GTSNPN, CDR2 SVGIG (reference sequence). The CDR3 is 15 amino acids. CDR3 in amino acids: CAWSVFGGANYGYTF.

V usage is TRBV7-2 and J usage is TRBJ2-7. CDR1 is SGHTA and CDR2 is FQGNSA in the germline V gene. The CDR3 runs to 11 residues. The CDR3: CASSSDYEQYF.

CDR3 region: CATSKPGAAGNQPQHF. The chain couples TRBV19 to TRBJ1-5. The germline V gene has CDR1 LNHDA and CDR2 SQIVND (reference sequence). This CDR3 has 16 residues. The full variable domain, completed using reference TRBV19 and TRBJ1-5, is DGGITQSPKYLFRKEGQNVTLSCEQNLNHDAMYWYRQDPGQGLRLIYYSQIVNDFQKGDIAEGYSVSREKKESFPLTVTSAQKNPTAFYLCATSKPGAAGNQPQHFGDGTRLSIL.

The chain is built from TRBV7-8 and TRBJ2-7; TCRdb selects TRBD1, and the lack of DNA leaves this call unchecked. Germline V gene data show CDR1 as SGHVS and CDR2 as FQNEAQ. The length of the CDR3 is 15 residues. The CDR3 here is CASSLGSASSYEQYF.

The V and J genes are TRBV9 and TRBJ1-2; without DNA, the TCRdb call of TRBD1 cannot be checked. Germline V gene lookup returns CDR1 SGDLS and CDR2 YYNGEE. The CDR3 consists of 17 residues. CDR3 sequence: CASSVKGLRDRAESYTF.

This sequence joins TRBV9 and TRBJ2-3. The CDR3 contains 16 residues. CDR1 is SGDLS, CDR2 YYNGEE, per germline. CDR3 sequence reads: CASSVAWSSGTDTQYF.

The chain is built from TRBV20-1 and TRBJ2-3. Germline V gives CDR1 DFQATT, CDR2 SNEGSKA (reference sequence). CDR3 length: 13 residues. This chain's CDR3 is CSARDLVTDTQYF.

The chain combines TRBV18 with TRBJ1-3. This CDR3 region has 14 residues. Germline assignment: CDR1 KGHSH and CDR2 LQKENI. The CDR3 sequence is CASSSSASGNTIYF.

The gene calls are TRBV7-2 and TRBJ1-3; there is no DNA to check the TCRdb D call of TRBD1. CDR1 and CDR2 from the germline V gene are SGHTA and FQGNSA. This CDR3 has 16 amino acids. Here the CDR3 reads CASSLGSGASGNTIYF.

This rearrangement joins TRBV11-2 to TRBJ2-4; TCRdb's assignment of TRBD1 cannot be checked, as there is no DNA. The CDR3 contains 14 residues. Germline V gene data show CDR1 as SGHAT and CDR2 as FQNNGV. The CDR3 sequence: CAISLAGGGGIQYF.

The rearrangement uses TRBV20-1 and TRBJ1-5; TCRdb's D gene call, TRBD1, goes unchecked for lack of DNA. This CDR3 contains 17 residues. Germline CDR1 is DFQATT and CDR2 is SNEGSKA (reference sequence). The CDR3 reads CSATTGRGLYSNQPQHF.

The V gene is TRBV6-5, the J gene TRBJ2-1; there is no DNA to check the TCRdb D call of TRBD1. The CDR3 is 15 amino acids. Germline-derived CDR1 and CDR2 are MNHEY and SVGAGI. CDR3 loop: CASSYVGTVYNEQFF.

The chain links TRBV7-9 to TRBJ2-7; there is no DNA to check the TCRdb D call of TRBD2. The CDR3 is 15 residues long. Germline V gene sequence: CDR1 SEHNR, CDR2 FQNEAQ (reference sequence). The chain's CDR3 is CASSLGERGSLEQYF.

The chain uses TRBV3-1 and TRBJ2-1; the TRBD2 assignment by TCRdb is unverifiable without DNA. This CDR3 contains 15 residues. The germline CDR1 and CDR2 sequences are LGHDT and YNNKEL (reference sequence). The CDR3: CASSLGTSGGTEQFF.

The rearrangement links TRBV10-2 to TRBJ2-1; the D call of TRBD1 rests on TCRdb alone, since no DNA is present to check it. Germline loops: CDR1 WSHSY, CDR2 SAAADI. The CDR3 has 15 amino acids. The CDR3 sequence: CASSEYTGRHNEQFF.

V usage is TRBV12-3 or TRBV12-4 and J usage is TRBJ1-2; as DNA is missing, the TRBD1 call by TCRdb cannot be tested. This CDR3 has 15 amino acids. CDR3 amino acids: CASTQVLQGSHGYTF.

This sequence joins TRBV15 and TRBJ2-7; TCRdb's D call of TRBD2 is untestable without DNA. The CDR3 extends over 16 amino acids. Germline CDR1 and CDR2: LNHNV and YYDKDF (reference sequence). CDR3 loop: CATSTLTSGGSYEQYF.

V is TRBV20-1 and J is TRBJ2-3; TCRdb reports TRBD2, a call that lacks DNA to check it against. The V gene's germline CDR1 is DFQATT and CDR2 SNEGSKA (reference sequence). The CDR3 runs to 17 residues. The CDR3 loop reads CSARVGLAGGRTDTQYF.

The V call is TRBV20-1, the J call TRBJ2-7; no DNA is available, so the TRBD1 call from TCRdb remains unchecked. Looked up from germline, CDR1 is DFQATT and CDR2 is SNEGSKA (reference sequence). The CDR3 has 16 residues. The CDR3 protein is CSAYRRDTTSTYEQYF.

Here the CDR3 reads CSASVAGRGQETQYF. This chain uses TRBV20-1 with TRBJ2-5; there is no DNA to check the TCRdb D call of TRBD2. In germline, CDR1 is DFQATT, CDR2 SNEGSKA (reference sequence). This CDR3 is 15 amino acids long.